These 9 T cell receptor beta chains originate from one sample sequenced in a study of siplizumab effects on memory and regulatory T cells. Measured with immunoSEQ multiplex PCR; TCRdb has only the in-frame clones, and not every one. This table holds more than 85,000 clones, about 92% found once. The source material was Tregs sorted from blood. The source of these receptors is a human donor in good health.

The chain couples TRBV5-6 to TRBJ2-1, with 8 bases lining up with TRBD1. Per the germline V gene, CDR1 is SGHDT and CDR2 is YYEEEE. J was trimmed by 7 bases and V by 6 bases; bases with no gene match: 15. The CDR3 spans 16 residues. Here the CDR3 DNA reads TGTGCCAGCACCACACGTACCCTGACAGGGGTAAATGAGCAGTTCTTC. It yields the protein CASTTRTLTGVNEQFF.

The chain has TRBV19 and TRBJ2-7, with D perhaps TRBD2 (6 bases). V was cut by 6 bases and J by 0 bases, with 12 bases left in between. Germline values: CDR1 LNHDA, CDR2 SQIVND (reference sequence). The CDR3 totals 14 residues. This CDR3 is CASRRLVGSYEQYF. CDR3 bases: TGTGCCAGTAGAAGACTAGTTGGCTCCTACGAGCAGTACTTC.

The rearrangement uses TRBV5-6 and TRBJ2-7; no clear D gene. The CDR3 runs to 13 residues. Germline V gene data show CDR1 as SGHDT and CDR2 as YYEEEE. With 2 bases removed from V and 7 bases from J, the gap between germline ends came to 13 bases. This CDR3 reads CASSFVPVKEQYF. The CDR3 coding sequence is TGTGCCAGCAGCTTCGTTCCTGTGAAAGAGCAGTACTTC.

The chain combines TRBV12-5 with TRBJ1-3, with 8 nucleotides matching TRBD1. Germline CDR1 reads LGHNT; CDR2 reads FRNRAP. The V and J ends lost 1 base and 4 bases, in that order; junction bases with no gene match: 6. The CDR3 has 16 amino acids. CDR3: CASGLAQQGVGNTIYF. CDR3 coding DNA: TGTGCTAGTGGTTTGGCTCAACAGGGGGTCGGAAACACCATATATTTT.

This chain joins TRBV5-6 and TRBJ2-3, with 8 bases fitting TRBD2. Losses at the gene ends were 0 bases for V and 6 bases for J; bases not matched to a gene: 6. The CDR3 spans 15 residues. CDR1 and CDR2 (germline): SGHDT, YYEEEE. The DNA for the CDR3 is TGTGCCAGCAGCTTGGTTCTCCGGGAGGGGGATACGCAGTATTTT. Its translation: CASSLVLREGDTQYF.

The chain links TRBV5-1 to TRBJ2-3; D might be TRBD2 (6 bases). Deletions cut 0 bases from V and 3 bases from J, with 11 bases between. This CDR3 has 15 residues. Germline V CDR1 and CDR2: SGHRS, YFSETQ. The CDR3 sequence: CASSLDAGSTDTQYF. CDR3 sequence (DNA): TGCGCCAGCAGCTTGGATGCGGGGTCTACAGATACGCAGTATTTT.

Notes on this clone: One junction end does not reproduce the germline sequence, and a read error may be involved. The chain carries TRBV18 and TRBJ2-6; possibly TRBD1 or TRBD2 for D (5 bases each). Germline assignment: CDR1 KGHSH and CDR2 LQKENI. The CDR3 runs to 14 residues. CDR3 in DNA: TGTGCCAGCTCTGGGACCTCTGGGGCCGACGTCCTGACTTTC. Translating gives CASSGTSGADVLTF.

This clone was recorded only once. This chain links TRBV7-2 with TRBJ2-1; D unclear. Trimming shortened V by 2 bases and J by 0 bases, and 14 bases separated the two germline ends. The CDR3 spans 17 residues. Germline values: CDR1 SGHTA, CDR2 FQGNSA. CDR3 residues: CASSLMHIGVSYNEQFF. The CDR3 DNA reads TGTGCCAGCAGCTTAATGCATATTGGCGTCTCCTACAATGAGCAGTTCTTC.

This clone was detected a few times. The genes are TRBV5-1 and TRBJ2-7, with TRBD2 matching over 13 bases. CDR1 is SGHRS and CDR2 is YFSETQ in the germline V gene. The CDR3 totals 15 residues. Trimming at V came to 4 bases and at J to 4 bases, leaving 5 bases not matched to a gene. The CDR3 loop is CASSSGLAGVYEQYF. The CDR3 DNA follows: TGCGCCAGCAGCAGTGGACTAGCGGGAGTATACGAGCAGTACTTC.